The 25 T cell receptor beta chains below all came from one sample that was sequenced in a study of cytomegalovirus exposure and HLA in healthy donors. Primers included in the PCR were 60 Vbeta and 13 Jbeta primers. The repertoire was sequenced with immunoSEQ multiplex PCR; TCRdb's copy has only in-frame clones and lacks some. The sample shows some 150,000 clones, 79% of them seen only once. Sequenced input: PBMCs. These receptors all stem from a man between 45 and 60 years old in good health and CMV-seropositive.

In its sample, this clone was seen once. The V gene is TRBV4-1, the J gene TRBJ1-6, with TRBD1 as a possible D gene (6 bases). Germline assignment: CDR1 MGHRA and CDR2 YSYEKL. V was clipped by 4 bases and J by 8 bases, with 9 bases between them. This CDR3 is built from 13 residues. The CDR3 coding sequence is TGCGCCAGCAGCCCCGACAGGTATTCACCCCTCCACTTT. It translates to CASSPDRYSPLHF.

The chain combines TRBV15 with TRBJ2-1, with 11 bases lining up with TRBD1. The J segment lost 6 bases and the V segment lost 1 base, leaving 5 bases of the junction unmatched. This CDR3 spans 16 amino acids. In germline, CDR1 is LNHNV, CDR2 YYDKDF (reference sequence). The CDR3 loop reads CATSRGRTGGFNEQFF. The CDR3 coding sequence is TGTGCCACCAGCAGAGGGCGGACAGGGGGCTTCAATGAGCAGTTCTTC.

The genes are TRBV18 and TRBJ2-1, with 11 positions matching TRBD2. This CDR3 is 14 amino acids long. The J segment lost 16 bases and the V segment lost 4 bases, leaving 12 bases of the junction unmatched. CDR1 and CDR2 (germline): KGHSH, LQKENI. CDR3 sequence (DNA): TGTGCCAGCTCACGAGCCGGGACTAGCGGTCGCTTTTTCTTC. It is translated as CASSRAGTSGRFFF.

The V call is TRBV5-6, the J call TRBJ1-6; D possibly corresponds to TRBD1 (6 bases). The germline gives CDR1 SGHDT, CDR2 YYEEEE. The CDR3 covers 15 residues. V was cut by 1 base and J by 8 bases, with 13 bases left in between. The CDR3 here is CASSLSGVHDSPLHF. CDR3 nucleotides: TGTGCCAGCAGCTTGTCAGGGGTTCATGATTCACCCCTCCACTTT. Complete variable domain (other parts from reference TRBV5-6 and TRBJ1-6): DAGVTQSPTHLIKTRGQQVTLRCSPKSGHDTVSWYQQALGQGPQFIFQYYEEEERQRGNFPDRFSGHQFPNYSSELNVNALLLGDSALYLCASSLSGVHDSPLHFGNGTRLTVT.

Note on this clone: The junction departs from the called germline gene at one end, perhaps through a read error. The chain has TRBV7-9 and TRBJ2-1; the D is unclear. Germline values: CDR1 SEHNR, CDR2 FQNEAQ (reference sequence). CDR3 length equals 12 residues. The CDR3 spells CSSSLPYNEQFF. In DNA form, the CDR3 reads TGTTCCAGCAGCCTACCCTACAATGAGCAGTTCTTC. The full variable domain, in which reference TRBV7-9 and TRBJ2-1 provide the parts outside the CDR3, is DTGVSQNPRHKITKRGQNVTFRCDPISEHNRLYWYRQTLGQGPEFLTYFQNEAQLEKSRLLSDRFSAERPKGSFSTLEIQRTEQGDSAMYLCSSSLPYNEQFFGPGTRLTVL.

CDR3 sequence reads: CASSPPRGTSGSYEQYF. CDR3 nucleotides: TGTGCCAGCAGCCCGCCAAGAGGGACTAGCGGGAGTTACGAGCAGTACTTC. The gene calls are TRBV5-4 and TRBJ2-7, with 14 bases fitting TRBD2. Germline V lookup: CDR1 SGHNT, CDR2 YYREEE (reference sequence). The CDR3 is 17 residues long. The ends lost 4 bases at V and 4 bases at J; junction bases unmatched: 10.

V usage is TRBV6-4 and J usage is TRBJ1-1; 7 bases are a match to TRBD1. Per the germline V gene, CDR1 is MRHNA and CDR2 is SNTAGT. Germline trimming cut 8 bases from V and 3 bases from J; bases unmatched to any gene: 9. The CDR3 has 14 residues. The CDR3 DNA is TGTGCCAGCCCGGGGCAGGGGGAGGACACTGAAGCTTTCTTT. Translated, it gives CASPGQGEDTEAFF.

Only a few counts were recorded for this clone. The chain links TRBV10-3 to TRBJ2-3, with 12 bases lining up with TRBD1. After removal of 4 bases from V and 5 bases from J, the junction contained 10 bases not matched to a gene. Germline V gene sequence: CDR1 ENHRY, CDR2 SYGVKD. This CDR3 region has 17 residues. The CDR3 is CAISVSLGQGAGDTQYF. The CDR3 DNA sequence: TGTGCCATCAGTGTCTCCTTGGGACAGGGGGCGGGAGATACGCAGTATTTT.

This clone has only a few counts. The rearrangement links TRBV28 to TRBJ1-5, with D uncertain. The V gene lost 3 bases and the J gene lost 6 bases, with 12 bases spanning the gap. The CDR3 loop spans 14 amino acids. In germline, CDR1 is MDHEN, CDR2 SYDVKM. Written as DNA, the CDR3 is TGTGCCAGCAGTTTTTTGGGAGCTACTCAGCCCCAGCATTTT. Translation: CASSFLGATQPQHF.

This chain uses TRBV5-1 with TRBJ2-7; 14 positions agree with TRBD2. CDR1 is SGHRS, CDR2 YFSETQ, per germline. CDR3 length equals 18 residues. The V gene end was trimmed by 4 bases and the J gene end by 4 bases; junction bases not matched to a gene: 13. CDR3 nucleotides: TGCGCCAGCAGCCTTCCCCCGGGACTAGCGGGAGAGTATTACGAGCAGTACTTC. The encoded protein is CASSLPPGLAGEYYEQYF.

The chain uses TRBV14 and TRBJ1-1, with TRBD1 identical over 7 bases. J was trimmed by 0 bases and V by 0 bases; bases with no gene match: 7. CDR3 length equals 17 residues. Germline V gene lookup returns CDR1 SGHDN and CDR2 FVKESK. CDR3 amino acids: CASSQDLHRGLNTEAFF. The CDR3 DNA follows: TGTGCCAGCAGCCAAGACTTGCACAGGGGCTTGAACACTGAAGCTTTCTTT.

The V and J genes are TRBV11-2 and TRBJ2-1, with 10 bases aligning to TRBD2. The length of the CDR3 is 16 residues. CDR1 and CDR2 from the germline V gene are SGHAT and FQNNGV. With 2 bases clipped from V and 2 bases from J, the junction kept 3 bases outside the gene matches. The chain's CDR3 is CASSLLLAGAYNEQFF. The CDR3, as DNA: TGTGCCAGCAGCTTACTCCTAGCGGGGGCCTACAATGAGCAGTTCTTC.

The J gene is TRBJ2-3, the V gene TRBV6-1; 9 bases map to TRBD1. After removal of 4 bases from V and 5 bases from J, the junction contained 7 bases not matched to a gene. The germline V gene has CDR1 MNHNS and CDR2 SASEGT. The CDR3 has 15 amino acids. CDR3 DNA sequence: TGTGCCAGCAGTGCGTCCGGGACAGGGATAGATACGCAGTATTTT. Translation: CASSASGTGIDTQYF.

The J gene is TRBJ1-2, the V gene TRBV10-1; D might be TRBD1 (6 bases). CDR3 size: 16 residues. Germline CDR1 WNHNN, CDR2 SYGVQD (reference sequence). V was clipped by 4 bases and J by 4 bases, with 19 bases between them. The CDR3 spells CASSAGAVGSRYGYTF. The CDR3 DNA reads as TGCGCCAGCAGTGCAGGGGCAGTCGGGTCCCGCTATGGCTACACCTTC.

The V gene is TRBV19, the J gene TRBJ2-7; D call uncertain. Trimming removed 2 bases at V and 0 bases at J, with 5 bases between. This CDR3 is 13 amino acids long. Germline loops: CDR1 LNHDA, CDR2 SQIVND (reference sequence). CDR3 protein: CASSIFGSYEQYF. The CDR3 nucleotides are TGTGCCAGTAGTATATTCGGCTCCTACGAGCAGTACTTC.

This clone came up a few times. At one of its ends the junction is not consistent with the germline gene, which may arise from a read error. The V call is TRBV7-9, the J call TRBJ2-7, with TRBD2 identical over 11 bases. The CDR3 consists of 17 residues. Germline values: CDR1 SEHNR, CDR2 FQNEAQ (reference sequence). DNA of the CDR3: TGTTCCAGCAGCTCCCCCACTAGCGGGGGACACTCCTACGAGCAGTACTTC. Its protein product is CSSSSPTSGGHSYEQYF.

This clone was picked up a small number of times. The rearrangement links TRBV5-8 to TRBJ1-2; D is uncertain. The CDR3 length is 12 residues. The V end was cut by 4 bases, the J end by 2 bases, with 6 bases between. Germline values: CDR1 SGHTS, CDR2 YDEGEE. The CDR3 spells CASSAPNYGYTF. CDR3 coding DNA: TGTGCCAGCAGCGCGCCCAACTATGGCTACACCTTC. The full variable domain, in which reference TRBV5-8 and TRBJ1-2 provide the parts outside the CDR3, is EAGVTQSPTHLIKTRGQQATLRCSPISGHTSVYWYQQALGLGLQFLLWYDEGEERNRGNFPPRFSGRQFPNYSSELNVNALELEDSALYLCASSAPNYGYTFGSGTRLTVV.

The V and J genes are TRBV14 and TRBJ1-2; 7 bases are a match to TRBD1. The V gene's germline CDR1 is SGHDN and CDR2 FVKESK. CDR3 size: 20 residues. Trimming removed 2 bases from V and 7 bases from J; junction bases left unmatched: 25. CDR3 nucleotide sequence: TGTGCCAGCAGCCAAATGAATGGTCACCTAAGACAGGGATTTTTAGGTGGCTACACCTTC. This encodes CASSQMNGHLRQGFLGGYTF.

This clone was counted once. V and J are TRBV5-6 and TRBJ2-5; 15 nucleotides line up with TRBD2. The J call may be in error: the DNA end matches TRBJ2-7 better. There are 16 residues in the CDR3. Germline V lookup: CDR1 SGHDT, CDR2 YYEEEE. The CDR3: CASRRGLAGGIYEQYF. The CDR3 coding sequence is TGTGCCAGCAGAAGAGGACTAGCGGGAGGGATCTACGAGCAGTACTTC.

This chain joins TRBV30 and TRBJ2-7, with TRBD1 matching 9 bases. This CDR3 contains 15 residues. Germline V lookup: CDR1 GTSNPN, CDR2 SVGIG (reference sequence). V lost 4 bases, J lost 3 bases, and 10 bases stayed unmatched. The CDR3: CAWKPPGTGLYEQYF. In DNA form, the CDR3 reads TGTGCCTGGAAGCCTCCCGGGACAGGGCTCTACGAGCAGTACTTC.

This chain uses TRBV19 with TRBJ2-1, with TRBD1 identical over 10 bases. V trimming: 5 bases; J trimming: 6 bases; junction bases outside the gene matches: 10. This CDR3 comprises 16 residues. Germline CDR1 reads LNHDA; CDR2 reads SQIVND (reference sequence). The CDR3 region is CASSPRGQGLSNEQFF. CDR3 nucleotides: TGTGCCAGTAGTCCTCGGGGACAGGGGCTTTCCAATGAGCAGTTCTTC.

The chain uses TRBV6-1 and TRBJ2-5; TRBD2 agrees at 8 bases. This CDR3 spans 15 amino acids. Germline CDR1 MNHNS, CDR2 SASEGT. The V segment lost 2 bases and the J segment 5 bases; nucleotides outside the gene matches: 7. CDR3 amino acids: CASSEPAGAAETQYF. In nucleotides, the CDR3 is TGTGCCAGCAGTGAACCAGCGGGAGCTGCCGAGACCCAGTACTTC.

The V gene is TRBV5-6, the J gene TRBJ1-5, with 7 nucleotides matching TRBD1. The trim removed 4 bases at V and 5 bases at J, leaving 12 bases unmatched. The germline gives CDR1 SGHDT, CDR2 YYEEEE. This CDR3 contains 16 residues. CDR3 bases: TGTGCCAGCAGCCACCACAGGGGAAAGAGGGATCAGCCCCAGCATTTT. Translation: CASSHHRGKRDQPQHF.

V and J are TRBV5-6 and TRBJ1-2; the D gene is possibly TRBD1 (6 bases). Trimming removed 6 bases from V and 6 bases from J, with 18 bases in between. In germline, CDR1 is SGHDT, CDR2 YYEEEE. The CDR3 has 14 amino acids. The CDR3 spells CASTQNGRGNGYTF. The CDR3 DNA reads TGTGCCAGCACCCAAAATGGGAGGGGGAATGGCTACACCTTC.

This clone was recorded only once. The chain carries TRBV29-1 and TRBJ2-1; no clear D. The CDR3 is made up of 17 amino acids. Trimming stripped 2 bases from V and 0 bases from J, with 17 bases between. Germline CDR1 is SQVTM and CDR2 is ANQGSEA. CDR3 in amino acids: CSVETPRRRSSYNEQFF. The CDR3 coding sequence is TGCAGCGTTGAAACCCCTAGGCGGCGGAGCTCCTACAATGAGCAGTTCTTC.